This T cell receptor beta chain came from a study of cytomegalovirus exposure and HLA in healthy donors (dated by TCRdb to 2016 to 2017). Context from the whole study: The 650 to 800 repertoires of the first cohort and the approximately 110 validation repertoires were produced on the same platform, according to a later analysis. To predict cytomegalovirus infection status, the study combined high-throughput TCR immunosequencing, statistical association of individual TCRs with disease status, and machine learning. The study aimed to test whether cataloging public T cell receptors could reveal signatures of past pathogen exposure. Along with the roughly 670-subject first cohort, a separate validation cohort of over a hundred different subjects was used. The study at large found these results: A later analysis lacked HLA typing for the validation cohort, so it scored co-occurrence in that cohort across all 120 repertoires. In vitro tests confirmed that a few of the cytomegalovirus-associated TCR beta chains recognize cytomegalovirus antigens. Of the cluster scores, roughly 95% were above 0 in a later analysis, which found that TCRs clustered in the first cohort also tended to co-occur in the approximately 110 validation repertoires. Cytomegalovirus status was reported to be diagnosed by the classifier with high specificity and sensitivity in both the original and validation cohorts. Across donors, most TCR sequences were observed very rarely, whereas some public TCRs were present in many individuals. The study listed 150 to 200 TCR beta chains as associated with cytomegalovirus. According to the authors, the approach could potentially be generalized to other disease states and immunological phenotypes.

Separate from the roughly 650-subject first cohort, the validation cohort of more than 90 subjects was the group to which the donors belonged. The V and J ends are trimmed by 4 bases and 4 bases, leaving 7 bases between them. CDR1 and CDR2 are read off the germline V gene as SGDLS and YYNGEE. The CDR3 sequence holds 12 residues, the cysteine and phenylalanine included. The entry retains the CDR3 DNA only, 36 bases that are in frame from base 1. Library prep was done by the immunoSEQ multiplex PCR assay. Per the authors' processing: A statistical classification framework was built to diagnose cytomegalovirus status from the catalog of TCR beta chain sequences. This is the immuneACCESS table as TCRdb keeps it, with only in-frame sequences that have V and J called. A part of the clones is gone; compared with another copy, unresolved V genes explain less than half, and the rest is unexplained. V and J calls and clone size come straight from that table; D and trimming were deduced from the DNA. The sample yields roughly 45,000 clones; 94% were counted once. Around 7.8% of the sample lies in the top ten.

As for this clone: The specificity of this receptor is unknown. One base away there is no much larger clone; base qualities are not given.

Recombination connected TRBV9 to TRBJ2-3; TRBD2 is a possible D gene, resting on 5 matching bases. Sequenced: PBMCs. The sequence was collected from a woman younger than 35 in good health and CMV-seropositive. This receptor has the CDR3 CASSYGADTQYF. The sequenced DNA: TGTGCCAGCAGCTACGGGGCAGATACGCAGTATTTT.